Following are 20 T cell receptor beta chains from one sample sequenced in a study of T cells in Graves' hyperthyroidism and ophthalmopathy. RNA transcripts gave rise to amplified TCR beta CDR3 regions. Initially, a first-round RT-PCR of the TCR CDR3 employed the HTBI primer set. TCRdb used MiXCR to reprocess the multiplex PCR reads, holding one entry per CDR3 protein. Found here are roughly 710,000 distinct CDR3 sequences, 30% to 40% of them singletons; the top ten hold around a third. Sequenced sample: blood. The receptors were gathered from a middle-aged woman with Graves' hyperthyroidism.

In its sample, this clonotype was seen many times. CDR3 coding DNA: TGCAGTGCTACCCCGGGGACAGGGCAAGAGACCCAGTACTTC. It yields the protein CSATPGTGQETQYF. The chain combines TRBV20-1 with TRBJ2-5; 9 nucleotides align to TRBD1. V shed 4 bases and J 2 bases; nucleotides not matched to a gene: 5. Germline V lookup: CDR1 DFQATT, CDR2 SNEGSKA (reference sequence). The CDR3 is made up of 14 amino acids.

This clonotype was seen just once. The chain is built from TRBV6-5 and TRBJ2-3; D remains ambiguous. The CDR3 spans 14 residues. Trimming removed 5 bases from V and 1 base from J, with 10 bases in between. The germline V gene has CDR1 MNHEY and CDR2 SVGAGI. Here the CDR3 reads CASSEGVRTDTQYF. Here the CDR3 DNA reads TGTGCCAGCAGTGAAGGTGTACGCACAGATACGCAGTATTTT.

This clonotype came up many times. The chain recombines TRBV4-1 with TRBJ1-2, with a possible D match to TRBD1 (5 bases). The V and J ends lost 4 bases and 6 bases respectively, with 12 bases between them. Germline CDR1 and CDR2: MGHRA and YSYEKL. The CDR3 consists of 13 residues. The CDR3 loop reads CASSPVGGDGYTF. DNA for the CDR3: TGCGCCAGCAGCCCGGTCGGAGGGGATGGCTACACCTTC.

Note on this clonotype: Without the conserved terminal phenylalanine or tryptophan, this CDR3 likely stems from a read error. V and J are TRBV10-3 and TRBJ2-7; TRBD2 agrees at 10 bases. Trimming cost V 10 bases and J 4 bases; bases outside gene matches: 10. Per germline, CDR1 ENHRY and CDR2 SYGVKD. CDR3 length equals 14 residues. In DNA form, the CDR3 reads TGTGCCAGCAGCCCTAGCGGGGGTATTTACGAGCAGTACCTC. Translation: CASSPSGGIYEQYL.

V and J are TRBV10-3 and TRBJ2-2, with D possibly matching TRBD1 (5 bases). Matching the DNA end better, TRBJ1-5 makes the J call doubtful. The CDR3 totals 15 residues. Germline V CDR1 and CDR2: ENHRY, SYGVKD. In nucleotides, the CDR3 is TGTGCCATCAGCCAAAGGGCAGGGAGCAATCAGCCCCAGCATTTT. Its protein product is CAISQRAGSNQPQHF.

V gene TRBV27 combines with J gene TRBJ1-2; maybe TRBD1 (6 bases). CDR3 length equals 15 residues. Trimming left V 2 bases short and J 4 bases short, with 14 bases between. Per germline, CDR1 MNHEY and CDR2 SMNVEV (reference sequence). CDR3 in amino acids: CASSLNPGDGYGYTF. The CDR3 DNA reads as TGTGCCAGCAGTTTAAATCCAGGGGATGGCTATGGCTACACCTTC.

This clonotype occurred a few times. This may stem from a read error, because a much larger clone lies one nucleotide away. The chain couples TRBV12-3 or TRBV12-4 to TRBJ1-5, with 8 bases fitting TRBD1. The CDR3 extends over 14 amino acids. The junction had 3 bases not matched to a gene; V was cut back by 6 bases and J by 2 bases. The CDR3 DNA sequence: TGTGCCAGCAGATCGACAGGGGGCAATCAGCCCCAGCATTTT. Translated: CASRSTGGNQPQHF.

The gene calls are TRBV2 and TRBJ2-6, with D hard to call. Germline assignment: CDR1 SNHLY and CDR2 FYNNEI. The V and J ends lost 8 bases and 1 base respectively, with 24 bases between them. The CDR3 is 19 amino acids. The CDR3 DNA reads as TGTGCCAGCTGGGGAACGCAAAAAGACCCCCGTTCTGGGGCCAACGTCCTGACTTTC. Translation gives CASWGTQKDPRSGANVLTF.

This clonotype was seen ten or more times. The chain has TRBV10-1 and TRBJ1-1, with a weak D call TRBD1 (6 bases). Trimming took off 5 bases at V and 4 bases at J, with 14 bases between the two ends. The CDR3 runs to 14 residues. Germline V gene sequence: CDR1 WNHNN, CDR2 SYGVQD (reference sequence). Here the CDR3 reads CASSTGYGFTEAFF. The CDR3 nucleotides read TGCGCCAGCAGTACAGGGTACGGTTTCACTGAAGCTTTCTTT.

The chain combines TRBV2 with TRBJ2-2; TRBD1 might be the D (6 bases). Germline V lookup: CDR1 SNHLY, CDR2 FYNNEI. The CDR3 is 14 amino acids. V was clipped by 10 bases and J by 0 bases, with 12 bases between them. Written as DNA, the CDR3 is TGTGCCACAGGGGTGAGCGCGAACACCGGGGAGCTGTTTTTT. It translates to CATGVSANTGELFF.

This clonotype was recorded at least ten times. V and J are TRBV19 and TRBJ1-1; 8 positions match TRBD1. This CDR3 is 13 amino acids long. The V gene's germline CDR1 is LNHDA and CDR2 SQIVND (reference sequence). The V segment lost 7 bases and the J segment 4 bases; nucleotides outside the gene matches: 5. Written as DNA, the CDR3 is TGTGCCAGTACCAAGACAGGGGCCACTGAAGCTTTCTTT. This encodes CASTKTGATEAFF.

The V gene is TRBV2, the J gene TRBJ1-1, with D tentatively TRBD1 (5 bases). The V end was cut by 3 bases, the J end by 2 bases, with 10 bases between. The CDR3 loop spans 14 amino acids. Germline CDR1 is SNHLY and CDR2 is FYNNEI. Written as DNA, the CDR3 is TGTGCCAGCAGTGATATGGGACTCAACACTGAAGCTTTCTTT. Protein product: CASSDMGLNTEAFF.

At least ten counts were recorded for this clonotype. CDR3 sequence reads: CASTADRLNEKLFF. DNA of the CDR3: TGTGCCAGTACTGCGGACCGCCTTAATGAAAAACTGTTTTTT. This sequence joins TRBV19 and TRBJ1-4; D unresolved. Trimming cost V 7 bases and J 4 bases, with 13 bases left between them. Germline V gene sequence: CDR1 LNHDA, CDR2 SQIVND (reference sequence). The CDR3 extends over 14 amino acids.

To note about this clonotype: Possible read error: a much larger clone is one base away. CDR3 region: CASSVTGSPSGYTF. In nucleotides, the CDR3 is TGTGCCAGCAGTGTTACAGGGTCCCCCTCTGGCTACACCTTC. The V and J genes are TRBV25-1 and TRBJ1-2; a weak D match, TRBD1 (6 bases). Germline V gives CDR1 MGHDK, CDR2 SYGVNS. CDR3 size: 14 residues. The V end was cut by 4 bases, the J end by 7 bases, with 16 bases between.

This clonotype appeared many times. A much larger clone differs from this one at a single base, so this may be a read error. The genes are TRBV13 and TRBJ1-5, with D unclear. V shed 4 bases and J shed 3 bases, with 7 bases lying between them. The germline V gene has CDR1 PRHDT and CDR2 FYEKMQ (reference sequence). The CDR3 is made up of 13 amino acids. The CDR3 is CASSSDNNQPQHF. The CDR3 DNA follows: TGTGCCAGCAGCTCCGATAACAATCAGCCCCAGCATTTT.

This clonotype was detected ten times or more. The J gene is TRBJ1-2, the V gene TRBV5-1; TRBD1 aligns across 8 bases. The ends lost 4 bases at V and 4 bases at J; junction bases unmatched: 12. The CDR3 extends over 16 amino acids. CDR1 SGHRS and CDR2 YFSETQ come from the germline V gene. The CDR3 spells CASSRDRGSSLYGYTF. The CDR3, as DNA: TGCGCCAGCAGCCGCGACAGGGGATCGTCCCTCTATGGCTACACCTTC.

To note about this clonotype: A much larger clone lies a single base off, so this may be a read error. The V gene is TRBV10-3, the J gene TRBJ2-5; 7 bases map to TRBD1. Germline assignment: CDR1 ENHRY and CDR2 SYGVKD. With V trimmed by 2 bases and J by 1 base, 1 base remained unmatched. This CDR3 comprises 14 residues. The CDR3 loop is CAISEGTVQETQYF. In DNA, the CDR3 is TGTGCCATCAGTGAGGGGACAGTCCAAGAGACCCAGTACTTC.

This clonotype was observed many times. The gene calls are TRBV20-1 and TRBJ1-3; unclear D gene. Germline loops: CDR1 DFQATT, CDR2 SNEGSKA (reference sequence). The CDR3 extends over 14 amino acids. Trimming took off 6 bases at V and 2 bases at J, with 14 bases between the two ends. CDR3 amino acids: CSASTPGTGNTIYF. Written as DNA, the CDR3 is TGCAGTGCCTCTACTCCTGGTACTGGAAACACCATATATTTT.

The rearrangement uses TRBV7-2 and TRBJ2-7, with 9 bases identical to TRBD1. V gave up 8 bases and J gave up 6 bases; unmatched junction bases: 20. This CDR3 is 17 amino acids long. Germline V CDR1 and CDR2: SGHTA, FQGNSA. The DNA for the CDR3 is TGTGCCAGCTCACCCCTTCCCACGGGACAGGGAGTTCGCGAGCAGTACTTC. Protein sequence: CASSPLPTGQGVREQYF.

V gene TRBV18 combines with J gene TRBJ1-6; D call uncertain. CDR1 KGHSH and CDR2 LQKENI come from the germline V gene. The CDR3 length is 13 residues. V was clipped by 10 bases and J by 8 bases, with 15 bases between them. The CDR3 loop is CATPASEDSPLHF. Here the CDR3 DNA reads TGTGCCACCCCAGCCAGCGAGGATTCACCCCTCCACTTT.